This TCR beta chain emerged from a study of radiotherapy plus CTLA-4 blockade in lung cancer. Assay used: immunoSEQ multiplex PCR; TCRdb lists only in-frame clones, some missing. Of tens of thousands of clones in the sample, approximately 86% were seen once. With regard to this clone: Antigen specificity is unknown.

Receiving focal radiation plus CTLA-4 blockade with ipilimumab were patients who had chemo-refractory metastatic non-small-cell lung cancer. Germline lookup yields CDR1 SGHTA and CDR2 FQGTGA. The CDR3 loop spans 13 amino acids. Whole-study results and caveats: Expansion in blood of tumor-derived TCR clones was seen after radiotherapy plus ipilimumab. Reports state that early shifts in blood T cell clones, with interferon-beta, best predicted response.

The sequenced sample was peripheral blood, obtained from a patient treated with radiotherapy plus ipilimumab. This TCR came from a human donor with non-small cell lung cancer who had stable disease on radiotherapy plus ipilimumab. The V gene is TRBV7-3, the J gene TRBJ2-5; a possible D gene is TRBD1 (5 bases). The J call may be incorrect, as the DNA end agrees better with TRBJ2-7. The CDR3 coding sequence is TGTGCCAGCAGCTTAGCAGGGTCCTACGAGCAGTACTTC. Translating gives CASSLAGSYEQYF.